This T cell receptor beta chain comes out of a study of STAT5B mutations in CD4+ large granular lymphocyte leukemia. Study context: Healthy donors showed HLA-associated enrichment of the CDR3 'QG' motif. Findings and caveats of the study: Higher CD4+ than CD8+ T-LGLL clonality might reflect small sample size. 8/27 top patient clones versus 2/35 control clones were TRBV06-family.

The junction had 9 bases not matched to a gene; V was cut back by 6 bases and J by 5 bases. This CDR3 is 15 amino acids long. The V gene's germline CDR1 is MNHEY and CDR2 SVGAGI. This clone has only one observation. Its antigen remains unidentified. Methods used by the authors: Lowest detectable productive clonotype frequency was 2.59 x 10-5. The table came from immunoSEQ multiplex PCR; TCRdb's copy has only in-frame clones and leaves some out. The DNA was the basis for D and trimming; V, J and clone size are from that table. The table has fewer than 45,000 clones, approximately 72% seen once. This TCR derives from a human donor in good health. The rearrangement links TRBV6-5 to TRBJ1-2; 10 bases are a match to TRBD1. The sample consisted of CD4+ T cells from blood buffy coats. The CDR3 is CASRPMTGGEYGYTF. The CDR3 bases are TGTGCCAGCAGGCCTATGACAGGGGGCGAATATGGCTACACCTTC.